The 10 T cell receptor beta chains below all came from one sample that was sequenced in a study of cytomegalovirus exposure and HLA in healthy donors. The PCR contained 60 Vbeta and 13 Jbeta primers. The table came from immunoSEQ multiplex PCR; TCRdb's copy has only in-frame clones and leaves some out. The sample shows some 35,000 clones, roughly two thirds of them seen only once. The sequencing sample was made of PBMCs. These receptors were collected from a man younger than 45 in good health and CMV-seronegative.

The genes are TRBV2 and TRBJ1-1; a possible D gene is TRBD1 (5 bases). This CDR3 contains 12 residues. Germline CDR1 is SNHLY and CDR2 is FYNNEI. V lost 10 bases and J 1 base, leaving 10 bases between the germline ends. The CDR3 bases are TGTGCCACAGGGATCGGGAACACTGAAGCTTTCTTT. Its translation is CATGIGNTEAFF.

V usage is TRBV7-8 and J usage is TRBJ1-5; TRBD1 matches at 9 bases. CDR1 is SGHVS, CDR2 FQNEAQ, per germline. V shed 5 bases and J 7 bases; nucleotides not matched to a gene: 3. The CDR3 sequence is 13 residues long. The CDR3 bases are TGTGCCAGCAGCCACGACAGGGGGCAGCCCCAGCATTTT. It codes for CASSHDRGQPQHF.

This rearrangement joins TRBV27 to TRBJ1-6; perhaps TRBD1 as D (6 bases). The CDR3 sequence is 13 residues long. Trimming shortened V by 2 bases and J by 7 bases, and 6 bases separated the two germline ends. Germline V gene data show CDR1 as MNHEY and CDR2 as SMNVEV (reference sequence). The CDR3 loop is CASSLGTNSPLHF. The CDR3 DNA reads TGTGCCAGCAGTTTAGGGACAAATTCACCCCTCCACTTT.

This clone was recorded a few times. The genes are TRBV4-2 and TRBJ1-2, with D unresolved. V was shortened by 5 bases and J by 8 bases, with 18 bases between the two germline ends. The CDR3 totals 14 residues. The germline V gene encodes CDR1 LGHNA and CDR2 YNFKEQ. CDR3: CASSYGRGSDGYTF. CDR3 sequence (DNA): TGTGCCAGCAGCTACGGCCGAGGCTCCGACGGCTACACCTTC.

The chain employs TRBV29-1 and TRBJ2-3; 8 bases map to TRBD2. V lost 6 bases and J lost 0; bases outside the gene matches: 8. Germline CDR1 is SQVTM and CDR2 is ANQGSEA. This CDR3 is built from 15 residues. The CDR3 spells CSVVVAGPSTDTQYF. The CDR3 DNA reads TGCAGCGTCGTAGTAGCGGGACCTAGCACAGATACGCAGTATTTT.

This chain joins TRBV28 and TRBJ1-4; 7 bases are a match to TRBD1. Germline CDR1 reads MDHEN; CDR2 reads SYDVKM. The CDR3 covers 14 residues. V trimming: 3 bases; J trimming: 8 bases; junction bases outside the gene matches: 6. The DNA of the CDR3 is TGTGCCAGCAGTTTCTCTCAGGGGGGAGAAAAACTGTTTTTT. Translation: CASSFSQGGEKLFF.

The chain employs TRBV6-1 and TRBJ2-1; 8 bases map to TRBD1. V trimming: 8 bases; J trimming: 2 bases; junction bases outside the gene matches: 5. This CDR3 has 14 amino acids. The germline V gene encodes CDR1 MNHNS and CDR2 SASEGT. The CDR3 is CASGWGQAYNEQFF. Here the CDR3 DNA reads TGTGCCAGCGGTTGGGGACAGGCCTACAATGAGCAGTTCTTC.

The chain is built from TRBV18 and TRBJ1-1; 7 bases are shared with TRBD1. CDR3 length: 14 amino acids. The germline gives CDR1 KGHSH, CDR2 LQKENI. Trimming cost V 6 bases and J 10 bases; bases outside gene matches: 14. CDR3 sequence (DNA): TGTGCCAGCTCTCCCCGGGACAGAATAGGGGGAGCTTTCTTT. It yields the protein CASSPRDRIGGAFF.

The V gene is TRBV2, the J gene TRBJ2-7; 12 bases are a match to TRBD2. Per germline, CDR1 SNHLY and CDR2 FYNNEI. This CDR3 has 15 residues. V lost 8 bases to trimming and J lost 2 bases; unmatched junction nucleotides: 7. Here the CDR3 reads CASLASGRAAYEQYF. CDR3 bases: TGTGCCAGCTTAGCTAGCGGGAGGGCCGCCTACGAGCAGTACTTC.

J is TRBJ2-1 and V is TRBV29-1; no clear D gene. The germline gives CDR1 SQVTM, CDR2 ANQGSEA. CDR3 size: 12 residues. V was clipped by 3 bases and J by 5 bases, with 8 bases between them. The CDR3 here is CSVDDGDNEQFF. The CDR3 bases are TGCAGCGTTGATGACGGAGACAATGAGCAGTTCTTC.